The table lists the clone carrying this TCR beta chain with a few counts. Its antigen is as yet unknown. Per the germline V gene, CDR1 is SGHNT and CDR2 is YYREEE (reference sequence). The CDR3 extends over 14 amino acids. Trimming left V 0 bases short and J 7 bases short, with 8 bases between. The repertoire was sequenced with immunoSEQ multiplex PCR; TCRdb's copy has only in-frame clones and lacks some. The sample lists about 150,000 clones; about nine tenths were seen once. These data are taken from a study of T cell responses to AZD1222 COVID-19 vaccine. General observations from the study: At 160-218 and 743-854, vaccine-associated CD4 TCRs were dominant, and they spanned spike.

The V call is TRBV5-4, the J call TRBJ1-6; D unclear. Sequencing used peripheral blood, obtained after recovery from COVID-19. The source is an adult who had recovered from COVID-19. The CDR3 region is CASSLDGRNSPLHF. Here the CDR3 DNA reads TGTGCCAGCAGCTTGGACGGACGAAATTCACCCCTCCACTTT.